A single sample is the source of the 9 T cell receptor beta chains below, sequenced in a study of regulatory T cells in long-lasting Graves disease. Building of the TCR beta libraries involved iRepertoire HTBI primers and Arm-PCR of CDR3 regions. TCRdb processed the multiplex PCR reads anew with MiXCR; each CDR3 protein has one entry. In the table there are about 470,000 distinct CDR3 sequences, about 20% of which are singletons. Time point: persistent/refractory GD, antithyroid drugs over 5 years with positive TRAb. The authors made the TCR library using RNA they extracted from PBMCs. The sequenced sample was peripheral blood mononuclear cells (PBMCs), obtained when the disease was refractory, from a patient treated with antithyroid drugs. These receptors originate from a female donor with Graves disease.

There are many counts of this clonotype. The chain links TRBV7-2 to TRBJ2-7, with D hard to call. CDR3 length: 13 amino acids. The germline V gene encodes CDR1 SGHTA and CDR2 FQGNSA. The germline V and J ends were trimmed by 5 bases and 0 bases, with 8 bases remaining between them. CDR3 nucleotides: TGTGCCAGCAGCCCCGACGACTCCTACGAGCAGTACTTC. Amino acid sequence: CASSPDDSYEQYF.

This clonotype was observed many times. This rearrangement joins TRBV6-1 to TRBJ1-5; D unclear. Germline V lookup: CDR1 MNHNS, CDR2 SASEGT. V gave up 3 bases and J gave up 2 bases, with 14 bases separating them. The CDR3 totals 16 residues. The CDR3 spells CASSDPRKGGNQPQHF. The CDR3 nucleotides are TGTGCCAGCAGTGACCCAAGGAAGGGCGGCAATCAGCCCCAGCATTTT.

The rearrangement links TRBV12-3 or TRBV12-4 to TRBJ2-1; D unclear. V lost 6 bases, J lost 1 base, and 10 bases lay in between. The CDR3 sequence is 14 residues long. Written as DNA, the CDR3 is TGTGCCAGCAGCCTCCGAAATTCCTACAATGAGCAGTTCTTC. It is translated as CASSLRNSYNEQFF.

This clonotype was seen many times. This chain links TRBV7-8 with TRBJ1-5, with a possible D match to TRBD1 (5 bases). Trimming pared 2 bases from V and 7 bases from J, leaving 9 bases between. CDR1 SGHVS and CDR2 FQNEAQ come from the germline V gene. CDR3 size: 13 residues. CDR3 region: CASSLPGQQPQHF. Here the CDR3 DNA reads TGTGCCAGCAGCTTACCGGGGCAACAGCCCCAGCATTTT.

The V call is TRBV7-9, the J call TRBJ2-1, with 12 bases aligning to TRBD2. From germline, CDR1 is SEHNR and CDR2 FQNEAQ (reference sequence). There are 18 residues in the CDR3. V lost 1 base and J lost 1; bases outside the gene matches: 5. The CDR3 DNA sequence: TGTGCCAGCAGCTTAGGAGCTAGCGGGAGGGGGTCCTACAATGAGCAGTTCTTC. This encodes CASSLGASGRGSYNEQFF.

The V gene is TRBV6-5, the J gene TRBJ2-3; D call uncertain. Germline V gene sequence: CDR1 MNHEY, CDR2 SVGAGI. This CDR3 has 14 amino acids. V lost 8 bases and J lost 2, with 14 bases in between. The CDR3 DNA follows: TGTGCCAGCCCCCCTCCAGGATTCACAGATACGCAGTATTTT. It specifies CASPPPGFTDTQYF.

The chain uses TRBV20-1 and TRBJ1-5; D not resolved. V was shortened by 3 bases and J by 2 bases, with 20 bases between the two germline ends. Per germline, CDR1 DFQATT and CDR2 SNEGSKA (reference sequence). This CDR3 spans 17 amino acids. The CDR3 sequence: CSASADNRRVGNQPQHF. The CDR3 bases are TGCAGTGCTAGTGCGGATAATAGAAGAGTTGGCAATCAGCCCCAGCATTTT.

This clonotype was recorded many times. The gene calls are TRBV20-1 and TRBJ2-7, with 10 bases that match TRBD1. Germline V lookup: CDR1 DFQATT, CDR2 SNEGSKA (reference sequence). The V segment lost 2 bases and the J segment 3 bases; nucleotides outside the gene matches: 4. The CDR3 runs to 14 residues. Here the CDR3 reads CSARPRTGGYEQYF. The DNA for the CDR3 is TGCAGTGCTAGACCCCGGACAGGGGGCTACGAGCAGTACTTC.

The V gene is TRBV9, the J gene TRBJ2-7, with D perhaps being TRBD1 or TRBD2 (5 bases each). The CDR3 has 16 residues. Trimming removed 0 bases from V and 2 bases from J, with 15 bases in between. The germline CDR1 and CDR2 sequences are SGDLS and YYNGEE. The CDR3 region is CASSVVPGPRPYEQYF. The DNA of the CDR3 is TGTGCCAGCAGCGTAGTCCCGGGACCTAGGCCCTACGAGCAGTACTTC.